Sequencing of this T cell receptor beta chain was carried out in a study of shared clonotypes between healthy human individuals. Donors had no recently reported acute infections or vaccinations and were HIV-negative. Method: immunoSEQ multiplex PCR; TCRdb's copy keeps in-frame clones and lacks some. The sample consists of some 2.3 million clones, 90% to 95% of them appearing once. The table lists this clone with a count of one. The sample carries other DNA sequences with the same CDR3. Germline loops: CDR1 MDHEN, CDR2 SYDVKM. This CDR3 is 16 amino acids long. V trimming: 6 bases; J trimming: 5 bases; junction bases outside the gene matches: 9.

The origin of this receptor is a man between 18 and 35 years old in good health. Some clones in this sample may be carry-over from other donors' samples. The V gene is TRBV28, the J gene TRBJ2-5; 13 bases agree with TRBD2. The sequencing input was naive CD4+ T cells from PBMCs. Subset here: CD45RA+ positively selected. The CDR3 region has the DNA TGTGCCAGCAGCCCCGGACTAGCGGGAGTTCGTGAGACCCAGTACTTC. This encodes CASSPGLAGVRETQYF.